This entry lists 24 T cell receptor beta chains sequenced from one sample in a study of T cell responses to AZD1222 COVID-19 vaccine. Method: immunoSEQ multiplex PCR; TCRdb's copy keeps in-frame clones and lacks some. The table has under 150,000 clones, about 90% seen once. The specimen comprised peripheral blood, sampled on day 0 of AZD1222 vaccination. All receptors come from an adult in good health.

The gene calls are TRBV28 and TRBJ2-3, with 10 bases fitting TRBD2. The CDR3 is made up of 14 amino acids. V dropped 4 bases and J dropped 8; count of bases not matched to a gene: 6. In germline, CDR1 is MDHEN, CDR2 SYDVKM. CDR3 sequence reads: CASSWPGTSATQYF. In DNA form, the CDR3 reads TGTGCCAGCAGTTGGCCCGGGACTAGCGCTACGCAGTATTTT.

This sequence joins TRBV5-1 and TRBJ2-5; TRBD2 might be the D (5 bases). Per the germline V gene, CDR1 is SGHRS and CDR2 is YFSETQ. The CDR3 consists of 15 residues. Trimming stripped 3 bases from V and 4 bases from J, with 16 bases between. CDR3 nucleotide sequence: TGCGCCAGCAGCTCCCTGTATGGAGGTGGAGAGACCCAGTACTTC. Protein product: CASSSLYGGGETQYF. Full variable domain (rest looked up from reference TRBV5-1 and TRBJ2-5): KAGVTQTPRYLIKTRGQQVTLSCSPISGHRSVSWYQQTPGQGLQFLFEYFSETQRNKGNFPGRFSGRQFSNSRSEMNVSTLELGDSALYLCASSSLYGGGETQYFGPGTRLLVL.

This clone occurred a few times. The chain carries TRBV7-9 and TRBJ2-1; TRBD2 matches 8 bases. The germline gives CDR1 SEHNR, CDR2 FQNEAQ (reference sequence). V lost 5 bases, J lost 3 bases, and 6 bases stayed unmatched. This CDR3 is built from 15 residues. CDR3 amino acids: CASSQAGEHYNEQFF. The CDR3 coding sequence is TGTGCCAGCAGCCAAGCGGGAGAACACTACAATGAGCAGTTCTTC.

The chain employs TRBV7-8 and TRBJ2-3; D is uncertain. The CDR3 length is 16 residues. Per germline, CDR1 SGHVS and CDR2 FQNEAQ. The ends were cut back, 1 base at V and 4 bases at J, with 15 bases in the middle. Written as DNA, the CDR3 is TGTGCCAGCAGCTTAGTCCTCAGCCAGTTCGCAGATACGCAGTATTTT. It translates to CASSLVLSQFADTQYF.

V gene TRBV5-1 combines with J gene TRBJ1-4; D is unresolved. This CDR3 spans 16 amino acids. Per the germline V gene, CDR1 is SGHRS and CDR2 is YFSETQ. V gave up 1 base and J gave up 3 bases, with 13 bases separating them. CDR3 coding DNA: TGCGCCAGCAGCTTGAACCCCCAATGGTCTAATGAAAAACTGTTTTTT. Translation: CASSLNPQWSNEKLFF.

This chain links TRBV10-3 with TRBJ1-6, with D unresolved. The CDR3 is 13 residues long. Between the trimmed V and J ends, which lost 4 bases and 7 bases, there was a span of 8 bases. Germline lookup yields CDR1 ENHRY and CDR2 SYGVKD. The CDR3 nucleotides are TGTGCCATCAGTGGCAGGCCGAATTCACCCCTCCACTTT. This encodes CAISGRPNSPLHF.

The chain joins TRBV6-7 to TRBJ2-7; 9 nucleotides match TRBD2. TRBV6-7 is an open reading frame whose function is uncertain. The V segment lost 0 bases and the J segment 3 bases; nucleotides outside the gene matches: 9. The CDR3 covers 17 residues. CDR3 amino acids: CASSYSNAGLAHYEQYF. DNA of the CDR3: TGTGCCAGCAGTTACTCGAACGCTGGACTAGCGCACTACGAGCAGTACTTC.

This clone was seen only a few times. CDR3: CASSLGALTEAFF. The CDR3, as DNA: TGCGCCAGCAGCTTGGGGGCGTTGACTGAAGCTTTCTTT. The rearrangement joins TRBV5-1 to TRBJ1-1; D ambiguous. Germline V CDR1 and CDR2: SGHRS, YFSETQ. The V gene lost 0 bases and the J gene lost 5 bases, with 8 bases spanning the gap. The CDR3 is made up of 13 amino acids.

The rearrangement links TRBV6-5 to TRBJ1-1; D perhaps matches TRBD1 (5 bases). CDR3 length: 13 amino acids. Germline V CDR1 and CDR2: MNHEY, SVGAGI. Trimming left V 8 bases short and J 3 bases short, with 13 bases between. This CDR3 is CASLRSRDTEAFF. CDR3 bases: TGTGCCAGCCTCAGAAGCAGGGACACTGAAGCTTTCTTT.

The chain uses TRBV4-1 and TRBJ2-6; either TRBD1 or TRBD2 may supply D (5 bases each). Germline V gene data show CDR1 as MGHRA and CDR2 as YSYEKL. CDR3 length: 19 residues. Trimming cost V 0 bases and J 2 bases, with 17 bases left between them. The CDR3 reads CASSQDVGTATPGANVLTF. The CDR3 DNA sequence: TGCGCCAGCAGCCAAGATGTGGGGACGGCGACGCCTGGGGCCAACGTCCTGACTTTC.

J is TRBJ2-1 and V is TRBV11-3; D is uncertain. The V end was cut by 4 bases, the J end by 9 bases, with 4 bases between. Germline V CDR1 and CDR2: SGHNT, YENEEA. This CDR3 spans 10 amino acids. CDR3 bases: TGTGCCAGCAGCTCATCTGAGCAGTTCTTC. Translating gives CASSSSEQFF.

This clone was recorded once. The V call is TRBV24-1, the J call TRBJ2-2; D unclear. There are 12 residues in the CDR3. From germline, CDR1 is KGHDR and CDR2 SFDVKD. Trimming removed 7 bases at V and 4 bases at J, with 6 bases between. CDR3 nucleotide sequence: TGTGCCACCAGGAAAACCACCGGGGAGCTGTTTTTT. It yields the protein CATRKTTGELFF.

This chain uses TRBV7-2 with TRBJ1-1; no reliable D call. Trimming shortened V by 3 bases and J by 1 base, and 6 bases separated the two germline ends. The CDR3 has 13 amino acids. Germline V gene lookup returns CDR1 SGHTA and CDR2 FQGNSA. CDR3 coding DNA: TGTGCCAGCAGCTTCGGCGGGAACACTGAAGCTTTCTTT. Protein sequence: CASSFGGNTEAFF.

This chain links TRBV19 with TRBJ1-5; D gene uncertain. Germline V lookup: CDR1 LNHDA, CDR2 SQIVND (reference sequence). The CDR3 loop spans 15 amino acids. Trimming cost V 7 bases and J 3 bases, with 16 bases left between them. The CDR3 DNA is TGTGCCAGTAATAGGGCCAAGGGCCCCAATCAGCCCCAGCATTTT. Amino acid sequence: CASNRAKGPNQPQHF.

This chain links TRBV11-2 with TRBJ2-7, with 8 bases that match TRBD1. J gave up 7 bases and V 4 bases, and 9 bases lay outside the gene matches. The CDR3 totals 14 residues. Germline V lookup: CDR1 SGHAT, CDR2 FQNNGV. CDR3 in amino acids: CASSSQGGSWEQYF. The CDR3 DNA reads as TGTGCCAGCAGCTCACAGGGGGGCTCCTGGGAGCAGTACTTC.

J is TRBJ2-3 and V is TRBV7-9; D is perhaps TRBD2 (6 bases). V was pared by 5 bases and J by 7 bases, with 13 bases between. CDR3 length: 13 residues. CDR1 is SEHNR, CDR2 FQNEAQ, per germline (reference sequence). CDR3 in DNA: TGTGCCAGCAGCCCGGGGACTCTTTATACGCAGTATTTT. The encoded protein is CASSPGTLYTQYF.

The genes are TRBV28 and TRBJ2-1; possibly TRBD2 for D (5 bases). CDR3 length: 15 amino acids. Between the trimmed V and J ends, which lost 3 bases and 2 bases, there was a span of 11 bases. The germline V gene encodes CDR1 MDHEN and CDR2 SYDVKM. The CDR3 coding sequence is TGTGCCAGCAGTTTCTCTCCCGGGACCTACAATGAGCAGTTCTTC. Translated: CASSFSPGTYNEQFF. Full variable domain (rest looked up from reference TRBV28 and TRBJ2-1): DVKVTQSSRYLVKRTGEKVFLECVQDMDHENMFWYRQDPGLGLRLIYFSYDVKMKEKGDIPEGYSVSREKKERFSLILESASTNQTSMYLCASSFSPGTYNEQFFGPGTRLTVL.

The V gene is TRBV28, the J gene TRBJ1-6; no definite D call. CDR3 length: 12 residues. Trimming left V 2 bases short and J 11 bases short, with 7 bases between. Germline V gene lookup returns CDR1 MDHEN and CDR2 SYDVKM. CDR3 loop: CASSLNLAPLHF. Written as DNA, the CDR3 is TGTGCCAGCAGTTTAAATTTGGCACCCCTCCACTTT.

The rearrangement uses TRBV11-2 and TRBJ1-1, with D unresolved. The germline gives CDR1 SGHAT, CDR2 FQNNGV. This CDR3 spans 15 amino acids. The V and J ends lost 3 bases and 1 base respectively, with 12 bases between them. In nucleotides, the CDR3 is TGTGCCAGCAGCTTGATCGGGAGGTGGAACACTGAAGCTTTCTTT. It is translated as CASSLIGRWNTEAFF.

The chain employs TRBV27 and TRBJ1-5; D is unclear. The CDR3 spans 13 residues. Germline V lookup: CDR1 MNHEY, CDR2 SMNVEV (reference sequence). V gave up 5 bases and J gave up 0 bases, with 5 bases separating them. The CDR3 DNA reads TGTGCCAGCAGTCTAGTTAGCAATCAGCCCCAGCATTTT. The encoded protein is CASSLVSNQPQHF.

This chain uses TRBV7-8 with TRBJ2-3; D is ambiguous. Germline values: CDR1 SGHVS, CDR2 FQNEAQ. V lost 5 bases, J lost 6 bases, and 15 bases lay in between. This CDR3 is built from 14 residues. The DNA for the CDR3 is TGTGCCAGCAGCCCCCCGATGGTCCCGGATACGCAGTATTTT. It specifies CASSPPMVPDTQYF.

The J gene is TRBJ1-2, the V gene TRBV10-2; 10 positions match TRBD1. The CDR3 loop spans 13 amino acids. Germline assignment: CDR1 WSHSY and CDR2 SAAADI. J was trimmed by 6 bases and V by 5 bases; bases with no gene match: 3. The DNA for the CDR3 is TGCGCCAGCAGTACCGGGACAGGGGATGGCTACACCTTC. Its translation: CASSTGTGDGYTF.

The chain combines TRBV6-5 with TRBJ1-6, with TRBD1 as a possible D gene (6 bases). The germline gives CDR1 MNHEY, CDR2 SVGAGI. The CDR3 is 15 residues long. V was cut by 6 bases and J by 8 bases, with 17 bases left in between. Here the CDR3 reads CASRGQYLGDSPLHF. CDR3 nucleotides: TGTGCCAGCAGAGGACAGTATCTCGGGGATTCACCCCTCCACTTT.

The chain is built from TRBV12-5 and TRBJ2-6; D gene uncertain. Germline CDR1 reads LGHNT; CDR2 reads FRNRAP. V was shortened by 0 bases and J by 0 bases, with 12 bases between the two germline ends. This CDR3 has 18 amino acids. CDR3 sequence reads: CASGLVHLGFSGANVLTF. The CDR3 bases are TGTGCTAGTGGTTTGGTACATTTGGGGTTCTCTGGGGCCAACGTCCTGACTTTC.